What follows are 30 T cell receptor beta chains derived from one specimen sequenced in a study of T-cell memory formation after mild COVID-19. TCRdb re-called the 5' RACE reads through MiXCR, storing one row per CDR3 protein. The data contain about 430,000 distinct CDR3 sequences, roughly 26% of them singletons. Sequencing was carried out using PBMCs or a T cell subset sorted from them (not recorded which). The receptors were sampled from an adult woman who had mild COVID-19 (a few samples of this study predate the infection). Cell type and time point are not known.

J is TRBJ2-5 and V is TRBV6-6; maybe TRBD1 (6 bases). The CDR3 runs to 14 residues. Trimming shortened V by 6 bases and J by 0 bases, and 11 bases separated the two germline ends. Per germline, CDR1 MNHNY and CDR2 SVGAGI (reference sequence). The DNA for the CDR3 is TGTGCCAGCAGGGCTGGACAGTACCAAGAGACCCAGTACTTC. Translation: CASRAGQYQETQYF.

The J gene is TRBJ1-2, the V gene TRBV7-9, with D maybe TRBD1 (6 bases). Per germline, CDR1 SEHNR and CDR2 FQNEAQ (reference sequence). This CDR3 is built from 16 residues. V lost 8 bases and J lost 2, with 21 bases in between. The DNA for the CDR3 is TGTGCCAGCGGATCCGGGATGGACAGCATCAACTATGGCTACACCTTC. This sequence encodes CASGSGMDSINYGYTF.

Many counts were recorded for this clonotype. This sequence joins TRBV12-3 or TRBV12-4 and TRBJ2-5; 7 bases are shared with TRBD1. The CDR3 has 15 residues. The V segment lost 9 bases and the J segment 0 bases; nucleotides outside the gene matches: 10. The CDR3 region is CASKNRGNNQETQYF. The CDR3 DNA is TGTGCCAGTAAAAACAGGGGAAACAACCAAGAGACCCAGTACTTC.

The chain combines TRBV6-5 with TRBJ2-7; TRBD1 might be the D (6 bases). V lost 6 bases and J 2 bases, leaving 17 bases between the germline ends. The CDR3 has 15 residues. Per germline, CDR1 MNHEY and CDR2 SVGAGI. In DNA form, the CDR3 reads TGTGCCAGCAGCTCTAAACAGGGTGGGACCTACGAGCAGTACTTC. Residues: CASSSKQGGTYEQYF.

This clonotype occurred a few times. The gene calls are TRBV20-1 and TRBJ2-7; 12 nucleotides line up with TRBD2. Per the germline V gene, CDR1 is DFQATT and CDR2 is SNEGSKA (reference sequence). This CDR3 has 16 amino acids. Germline trimming cut 0 bases from V and 4 bases from J; bases unmatched to any gene: 7. CDR3 residues: CSARDPSGRAGYEQYF. CDR3 coding DNA: TGCAGTGCTAGAGACCCTAGCGGGAGGGCCGGGTACGAGCAGTACTTC.

This chain joins TRBV20-1 and TRBJ1-2, with a tentative D call TRBD1 (5 bases). This CDR3 has 13 residues. Trimming took 0 bases from V and 8 from J, leaving 13 bases between them. Germline-derived CDR1 and CDR2 are DFQATT and SNEGSKA (reference sequence). The CDR3 region has the DNA TGCAGTGCTAGAGATCGGCAGGGTAGGGGCTACACCTTC. This gives the protein CSARDRQGRGYTF.

The chain uses TRBV27 and TRBJ2-1, with 9 bases that match TRBD2. Germline assignment: CDR1 MNHEY and CDR2 SMNVEV (reference sequence). Losses at the gene ends were 2 bases for V and 2 bases for J; bases not matched to a gene: 16. There are 20 residues in the CDR3. This chain's CDR3 is CASSLGWLAGSSLPYNEQFF. In DNA, the CDR3 is TGTGCCAGCAGTTTAGGGTGGCTAGCGGGAAGTTCGTTGCCCTACAATGAGCAGTTCTTC.

The V and J genes are TRBV2 and TRBJ2-5; TRBD1 might be the D (5 bases). V lost 7 bases to trimming and J lost 4 bases, with 13 bases between them. Germline V lookup: CDR1 SNHLY, CDR2 FYNNEI. The CDR3 sequence is 13 residues long. DNA of the CDR3: TGTGCCAGCAAGGGGATAGCTGGAGAGACCCAGTACTTC. Encoded protein: CASKGIAGETQYF.

This clonotype was picked up a small number of times. V is TRBV12-3 or TRBV12-4 and J is TRBJ2-5, with TRBD1 as a possible D gene (5 bases). CDR3 length: 12 amino acids. Trimming pared 4 bases from V and 9 bases from J, leaving 12 bases between. The CDR3, as DNA: TGTGCCAGCAGTTGGGGCTCGGGTTCCCAGTACTTC. Protein product: CASSWGSGSQYF.

This clonotype was counted a few times. This chain links TRBV5-1 with TRBJ1-2; D gene unclear. Germline loops: CDR1 SGHRS, CDR2 YFSETQ. The CDR3 contains 14 residues. V lost 5 bases and J 4 bases, leaving 15 bases between the germline ends. CDR3 region: CASRPSVGTYGYTF. In nucleotides, the CDR3 is TGCGCCAGCAGACCATCGGTGGGTACCTATGGCTACACCTTC.

There are a few counts of this clonotype. The chain recombines TRBV4-3 with TRBJ1-4, with a weak D call TRBD1 (6 bases). Germline values: CDR1 LGHNA, CDR2 YSLEER. This CDR3 is built from 20 residues. V lost 3 bases and J lost 1, with 24 bases in between. CDR3 bases: TGCGCCAGCAGCCAGCGAGACCTAGGGGGAGCGACCGTAACTAATGAAAAACTGTTTTTT. Amino acids: CASSQRDLGGATVTNEKLFF.

The chain joins TRBV16 to TRBJ1-1; tentative D call: TRBD1 (5 bases). The CDR3 loop spans 15 amino acids. Germline loops: CDR1 KGHSY, CDR2 FQNENV. V shed 0 bases and J shed 1 base, with 9 bases lying between them. The CDR3, as DNA: TGTGCCAGCAGCCAATCACGACAGCCGAACACTGAAGCTTTCTTT. As protein: CASSQSRQPNTEAFF. Filled out from reference TRBV16 and TRBJ1-1, the complete variable domain reads GEEVAQTPKHLVRGEGQKAKLYCAPIKGHSYVFWYQQVLKNEFKFLISFQNENVFDETGMPKERFSAKCLPNSPCSLEIQATKLEDSAVYFCASSQSRQPNTEAFFGQGTRLTVV.

This clonotype was picked up a small number of times. Germline is not matched at one junction end, which may reflect a read error. The J gene is TRBJ2-2, the V gene TRBV6-2 or TRBV6-3; the match to TRBD2 covers 9 bases. The CDR3 contains 14 residues. Germline CDR1 MNHEY, CDR2 SVGEGT. In DNA, the CDR3 is TGTGCCGGCAGGCCCGCGGGAGGGCCCGGGGAGCTGTTTTTT. This translates into CAGRPAGGPGELFF.

CDR3 loop: CASSLERMAGTRTYNEQFF. The DNA of the CDR3 is TGTGCCAGCAGCTTAGAGCGTATGGCAGGAACGAGAACCTACAATGAGCAGTTCTTC. The V call is TRBV7-2, the J call TRBJ2-1, with D unresolved. V gave up 1 base and J gave up 2 bases, with 21 bases separating them. Germline V gives CDR1 SGHTA, CDR2 FQGNSA. This CDR3 spans 19 amino acids.

This clonotype showed up just a few times. The rearrangement joins TRBV27 to TRBJ2-6; tentatively, D is TRBD1 (5 bases). Trimming took 5 bases from V and 1 from J, leaving 12 bases between them. Germline CDR1 and CDR2: MNHEY and SMNVEV (reference sequence). The CDR3 loop spans 16 amino acids. For the CDR3, the DNA is TGTGCCAGCAGTACCAACAGGTGGTCTGGGGCCAACGTCCTGACTTTC. Protein: CASSTNRWSGANVLTF.

A single count supports this clonotype. The rearrangement joins TRBV24-1 to TRBJ2-7, with 12 bases that match TRBD2. With V trimmed by 5 bases and J by 0 bases, 4 bases remained unmatched. The CDR3 has 16 residues. Per the germline V gene, CDR1 is KGHDR and CDR2 is SFDVKD. The CDR3 coding sequence is TGTGCCACCAGTGGGACTAGCGGGACTAGCTCCTACGAGCAGTACTTC. The encoded protein is CATSGTSGTSSYEQYF.

This clonotype has just a few counts. The rearrangement links TRBV4-3 to TRBJ1-2; D is undetermined. Trimming shortened V by 0 bases and J by 6 bases, and 8 bases separated the two germline ends. The CDR3 contains 13 residues. CDR1 and CDR2 from the germline V gene are LGHNA and YSLEER. CDR3 sequence (DNA): TGCGCCAGCAGCCAAGACTCTGTGGATGGCTACACCTTC. It specifies CASSQDSVDGYTF.

The chain has TRBV20-1 and TRBJ2-3, with D unresolved. Germline values: CDR1 DFQATT, CDR2 SNEGSKA (reference sequence). V was clipped by 4 bases and J by 0 bases, with 8 bases between them. The CDR3 extends over 13 amino acids. The CDR3 nucleotides read TGCAGTGCTATACCTCGTAGCACAGATACGCAGTATTTT. Its protein product is CSAIPRSTDTQYF.

The CDR3: CSARFHFQETQYF. CDR3 nucleotides: TGCAGTGCTAGGTTTCATTTTCAAGAGACCCAGTACTTC. This sequence joins TRBV20-1 and TRBJ2-5; no firm D call. V was pared by 3 bases and J by 2 bases, with 10 bases between. The CDR3 contains 13 residues. The germline V gene encodes CDR1 DFQATT and CDR2 SNEGSKA (reference sequence).

This clonotype was seen a handful of times. Here the CDR3 reads CASRSRGDRGYEQYF. The CDR3 bases are TGTGCCAGCAGATCCCGGGGGGACAGGGGCTACGAGCAGTACTTC. The rearrangement links TRBV6-2 or TRBV6-3 to TRBJ2-7; TRBD1 matches at 10 bases. This CDR3 is 15 amino acids long. Per germline, CDR1 MNHEY and CDR2 SVGEGT. V lost 6 bases to trimming and J lost 3 bases; unmatched junction nucleotides: 8.

The V call is TRBV5-1, the J call TRBJ1-1; possibly TRBD1 for D (5 bases). From germline, CDR1 is SGHRS and CDR2 YFSETQ. The V end lost 4 bases, the J end lost 2 bases, and 21 bases lay between the germline ends. The CDR3 sequence is 17 residues long. The CDR3: CASSPSGTSTRNTEAFF. The CDR3 DNA reads TGCGCCAGCAGCCCATCCGGGACCTCTACACGTAACACTGAAGCTTTCTTT.

This clonotype turned up a few times. The rearrangement uses TRBV2 and TRBJ2-7; 12 nucleotides match TRBD2. This CDR3 region has 16 residues. Germline V gene sequence: CDR1 SNHLY, CDR2 FYNNEI. V was clipped by 7 bases and J by 7 bases; unmatched bases: 14. This CDR3 reads CASTGPGLAGYKEQYF. The CDR3 DNA reads TGTGCCAGCACCGGGCCGGGACTAGCGGGTTATAAGGAGCAGTACTTC.

This clonotype was seen a handful of times. The chain links TRBV7-9 to TRBJ1-1, with a possible D match to TRBD1 (5 bases). Germline V lookup: CDR1 SEHNR, CDR2 FQNEAQ (reference sequence). This CDR3 has 14 residues. V lost 1 base to trimming and J lost 3 bases, with 9 bases between them. The chain's CDR3 is CASSLDQGDTEAFF. CDR3 DNA: TGTGCCAGCAGCTTAGACCAGGGAGACACTGAAGCTTTCTTT.

The V call is TRBV4-2, the J call TRBJ2-7, with 8 bases matching TRBD2. This CDR3 spans 15 amino acids. Looked up from germline, CDR1 is LGHNA and CDR2 is YNFKEQ. V was clipped by 5 bases and J by 0 bases; unmatched bases: 6. CDR3 nucleotide sequence: TGTGCCAGCAGCTTGCCACTAGCGGCCTCCTACGAGCAGTACTTC. This translates into CASSLPLAASYEQYF.

The chain links TRBV6-6 to TRBJ2-7; TRBD2 might be the D (8 bases). V dropped 2 bases and J dropped 2 bases, with 22 bases sitting between them. CDR3 length: 18 residues. In germline, CDR1 is MNHNY, CDR2 SVGAGI (reference sequence). The chain's CDR3 is CASSYHRQGSGGTYEQYF. Here the CDR3 DNA reads TGTGCCAGCAGTTACCATCGACAGGGATCGGGAGGGACCTACGAGCAGTACTTC.

This clonotype was counted a few times. The chain couples TRBV5-6 to TRBJ2-3; 16 bases align to TRBD2. The CDR3 runs 19 residues. Trimming cost V 4 bases and J 1 base; bases outside gene matches: 9. Germline CDR1 reads SGHDT; CDR2 reads YYEEEE. The CDR3 sequence is CASSIPGLAGGSRTDTQYF. DNA for the CDR3: TGTGCCAGCAGCATACCGGGACTAGCGGGGGGGTCTCGCACAGATACGCAGTATTTT.

This clonotype has only a few counts. The chain couples TRBV11-1 to TRBJ1-1, with unresolved D. The V end was cut by 2 bases, the J end by 5 bases, with 3 bases between. Germline assignment: CDR1 SGHAT and CDR2 FQDESV (reference sequence). There are 11 residues in the CDR3. The CDR3 here is CASSLQTEAFF. DNA of the CDR3: TGTGCCAGCAGCTTACAGACTGAAGCTTTCTTT.

This clonotype was picked up a small number of times. This chain uses TRBV7-9 with TRBJ2-1; TRBD2 matches at 10 bases. V lost 4 bases and J lost 8; bases outside the gene matches: 11. Germline V lookup: CDR1 SEHNR, CDR2 FQNEAQ (reference sequence). CDR3 length equals 16 residues. The CDR3 DNA sequence: TGTGCCAGCAGCTCAAAGCGGGAGGGCCTATATGATGAGCAGTTCTTC. This gives the protein CASSSKREGLYDEQFF.

This clonotype has a handful of counts. The V and J genes are TRBV5-1 and TRBJ2-7; D not certain. The germline V gene encodes CDR1 SGHRS and CDR2 YFSETQ. Trimming left V 1 base short and J 4 bases short, with 12 bases between. CDR3 length: 14 amino acids. The CDR3 DNA reads as TGCGCCAGCAGCTTGAGCGCTTCGCAATACGAGCAGTACTTC. Protein sequence: CASSLSASQYEQYF.

The gene calls are TRBV20-1 and TRBJ2-6; tentative D call: TRBD2 (5 bases). This CDR3 is 16 amino acids long. V was trimmed by 3 bases and J by 2 bases, leaving 14 bases between them. CDR1 and CDR2 (germline): DFQATT, SNEGSKA (reference sequence). CDR3 DNA sequence: TGCAGTGCTAGGGGAGCTGGCGGGCCTGGGGCCAACGTCCTGACTTTC. Translating gives CSARGAGGPGANVLTF.